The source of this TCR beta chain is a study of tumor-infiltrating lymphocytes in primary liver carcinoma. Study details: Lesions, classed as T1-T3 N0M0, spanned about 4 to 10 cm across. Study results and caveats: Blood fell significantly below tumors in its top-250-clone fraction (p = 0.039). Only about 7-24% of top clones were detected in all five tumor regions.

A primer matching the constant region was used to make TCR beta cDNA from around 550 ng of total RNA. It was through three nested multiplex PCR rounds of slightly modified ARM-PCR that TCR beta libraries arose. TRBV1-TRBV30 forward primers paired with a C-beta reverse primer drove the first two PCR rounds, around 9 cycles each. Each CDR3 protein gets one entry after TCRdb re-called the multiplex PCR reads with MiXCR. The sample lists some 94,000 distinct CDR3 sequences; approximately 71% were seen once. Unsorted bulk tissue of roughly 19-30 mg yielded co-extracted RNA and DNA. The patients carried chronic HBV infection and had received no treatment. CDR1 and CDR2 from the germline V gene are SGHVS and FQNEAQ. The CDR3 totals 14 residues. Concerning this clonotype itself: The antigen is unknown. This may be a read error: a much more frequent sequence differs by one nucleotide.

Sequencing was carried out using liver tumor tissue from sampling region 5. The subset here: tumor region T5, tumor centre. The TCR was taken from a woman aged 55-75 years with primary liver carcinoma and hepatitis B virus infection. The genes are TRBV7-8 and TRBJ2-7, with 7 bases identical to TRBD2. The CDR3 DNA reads TGTACCAGCAGCTTTGGCGGGAGCTCCTACGAGCAGTACTTC. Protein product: CTSSFGGSSYEQYF.